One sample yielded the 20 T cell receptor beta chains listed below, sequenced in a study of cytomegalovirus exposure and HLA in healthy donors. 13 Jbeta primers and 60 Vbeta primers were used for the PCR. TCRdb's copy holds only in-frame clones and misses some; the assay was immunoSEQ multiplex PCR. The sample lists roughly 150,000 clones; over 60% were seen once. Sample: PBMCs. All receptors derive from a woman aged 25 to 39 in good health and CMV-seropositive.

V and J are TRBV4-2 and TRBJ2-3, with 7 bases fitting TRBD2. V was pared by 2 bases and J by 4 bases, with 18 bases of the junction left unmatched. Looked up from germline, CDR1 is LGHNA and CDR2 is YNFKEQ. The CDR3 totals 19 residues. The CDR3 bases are TGTGCCAGCAGCCAACACTCGGGGGGAGACGGTTGGCGGGCAGATACGCAGTATTTT. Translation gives CASSQHSGGDGWRADTQYF.

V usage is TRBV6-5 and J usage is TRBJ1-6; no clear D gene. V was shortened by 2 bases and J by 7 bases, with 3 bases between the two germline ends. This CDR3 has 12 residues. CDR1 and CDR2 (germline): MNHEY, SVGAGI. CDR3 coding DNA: TGTGCCAGCAGTTACCCGAATTCACCCCTCCACTTT. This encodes CASSYPNSPLHF.

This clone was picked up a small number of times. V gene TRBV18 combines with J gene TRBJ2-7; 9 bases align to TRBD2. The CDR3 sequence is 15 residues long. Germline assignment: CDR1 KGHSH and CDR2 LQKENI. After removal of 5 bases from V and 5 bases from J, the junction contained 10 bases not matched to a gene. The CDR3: CASSSVAGEGDEQYF. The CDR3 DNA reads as TGTGCCAGCTCATCGGTAGCGGGAGAGGGCGACGAGCAGTACTTC.

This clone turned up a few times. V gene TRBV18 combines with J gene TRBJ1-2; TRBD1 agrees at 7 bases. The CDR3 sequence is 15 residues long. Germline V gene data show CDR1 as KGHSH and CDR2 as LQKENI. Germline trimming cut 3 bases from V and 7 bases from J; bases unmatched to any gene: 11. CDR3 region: CASSPQRQGTFGYTF. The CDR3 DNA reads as TGTGCCAGCTCACCGCAAAGACAGGGTACTTTTGGCTACACCTTC.

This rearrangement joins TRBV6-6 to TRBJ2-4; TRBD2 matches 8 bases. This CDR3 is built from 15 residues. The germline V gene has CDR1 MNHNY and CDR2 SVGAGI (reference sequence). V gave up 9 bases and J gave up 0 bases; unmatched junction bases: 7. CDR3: CASTGGGLAKNIQYF. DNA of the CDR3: TGTGCCAGTACCGGCGGGGGGCTAGCCAAAAACATTCAGTACTTC.

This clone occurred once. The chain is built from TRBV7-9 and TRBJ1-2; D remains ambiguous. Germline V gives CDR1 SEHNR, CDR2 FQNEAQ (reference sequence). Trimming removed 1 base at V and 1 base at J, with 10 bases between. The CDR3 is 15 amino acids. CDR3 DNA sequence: TGTGCCAGCAGCTTAGAGGGCGGGGATAACTATGGCTACACCTTC. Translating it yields CASSLEGGDNYGYTF.

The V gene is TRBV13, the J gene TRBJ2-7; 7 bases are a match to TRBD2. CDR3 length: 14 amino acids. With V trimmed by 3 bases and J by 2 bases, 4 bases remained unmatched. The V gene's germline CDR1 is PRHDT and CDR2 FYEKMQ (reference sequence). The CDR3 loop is CASSFGGDPYEQYF. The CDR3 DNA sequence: TGTGCCAGCAGCTTTGGGGGGGATCCCTACGAGCAGTACTTC.

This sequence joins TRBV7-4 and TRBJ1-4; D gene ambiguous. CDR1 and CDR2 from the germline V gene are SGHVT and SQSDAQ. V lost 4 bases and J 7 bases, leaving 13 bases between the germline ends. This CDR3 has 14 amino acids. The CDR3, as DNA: TGTGCCAGCAGCTCCGGTCCAACCCCTGAAAAACTGTTTTTT. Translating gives CASSSGPTPEKLFF.

The CDR3 DNA reads as TGTGCCAGCAGTTACAGGGGAATGAAGGCCGGGGAGCTGTTTTTT. Translated, it gives CASSYRGMKAGELFF. The J gene is TRBJ2-2, the V gene TRBV6-5; maybe TRBD1 (5 bases). The CDR3 has 15 amino acids. The germline V gene has CDR1 MNHEY and CDR2 SVGAGI. V dropped 2 bases and J dropped 6 bases, with 13 bases sitting between them.

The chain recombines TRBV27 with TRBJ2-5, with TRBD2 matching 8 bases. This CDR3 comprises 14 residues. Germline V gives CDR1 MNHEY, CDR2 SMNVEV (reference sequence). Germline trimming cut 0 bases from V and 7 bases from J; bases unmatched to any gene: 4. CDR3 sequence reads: CASSLSTSGGTQYF. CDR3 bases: TGTGCCAGCAGTTTATCCACTAGCGGAGGGACCCAGTACTTC.

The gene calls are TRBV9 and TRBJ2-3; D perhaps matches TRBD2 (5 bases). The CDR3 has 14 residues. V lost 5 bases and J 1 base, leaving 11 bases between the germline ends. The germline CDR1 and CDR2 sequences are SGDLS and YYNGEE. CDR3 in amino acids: CASSEGLRTDTQYF. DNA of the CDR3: TGTGCCAGCAGTGAGGGCTTGCGCACAGATACGCAGTATTTT.

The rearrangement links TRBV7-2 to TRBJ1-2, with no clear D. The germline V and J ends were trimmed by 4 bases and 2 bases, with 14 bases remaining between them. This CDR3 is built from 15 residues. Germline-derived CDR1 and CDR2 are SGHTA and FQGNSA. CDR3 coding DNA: TGTGCCAGCAGCTCGTCTCGGGGAGAGAACTATGGCTACACCTTC. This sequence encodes CASSSSRGENYGYTF. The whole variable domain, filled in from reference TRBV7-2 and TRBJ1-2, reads GAGVSQSPSNKVTEKGKDVELRCDPISGHTALYWYRQSLGQGLEFLIYFQGNSAPDKSGLPSDRFSAERTGGSVSTLTIQRTQQEDSAVYLCASSSSRGENYGYTFGSGTRLTVV.

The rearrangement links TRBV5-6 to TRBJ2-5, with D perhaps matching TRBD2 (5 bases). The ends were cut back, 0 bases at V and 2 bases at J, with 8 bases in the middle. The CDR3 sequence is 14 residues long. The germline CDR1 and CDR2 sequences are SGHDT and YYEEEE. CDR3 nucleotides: TGTGCCAGCAGCTTGGCAGGACTGCAAGAGACCCAGTACTTC. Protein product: CASSLAGLQETQYF.

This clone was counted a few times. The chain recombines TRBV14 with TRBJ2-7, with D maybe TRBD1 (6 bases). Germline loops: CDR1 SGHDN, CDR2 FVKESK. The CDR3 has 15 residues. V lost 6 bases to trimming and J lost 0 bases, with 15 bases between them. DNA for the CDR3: TGTGCCAGCAGTCAAACTACAGGGCCCTCCTACGAGCAGTACTTC. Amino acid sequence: CASSQTTGPSYEQYF.

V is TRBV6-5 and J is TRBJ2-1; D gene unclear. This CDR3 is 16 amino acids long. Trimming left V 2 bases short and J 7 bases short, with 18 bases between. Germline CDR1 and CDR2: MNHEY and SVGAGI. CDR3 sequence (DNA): TGTGCCAGCAGTTACGAGTCCAACTCCGCTAGTAATGAGCAGTTCTTC. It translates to CASSYESNSASNEQFF.

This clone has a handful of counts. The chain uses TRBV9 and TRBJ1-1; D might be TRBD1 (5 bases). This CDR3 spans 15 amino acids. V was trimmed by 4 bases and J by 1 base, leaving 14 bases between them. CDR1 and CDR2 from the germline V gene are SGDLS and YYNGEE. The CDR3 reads CASSLGGAANTEAFF. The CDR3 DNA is TGTGCCAGCAGCTTGGGTGGGGCGGCGAACACTGAAGCTTTCTTT.

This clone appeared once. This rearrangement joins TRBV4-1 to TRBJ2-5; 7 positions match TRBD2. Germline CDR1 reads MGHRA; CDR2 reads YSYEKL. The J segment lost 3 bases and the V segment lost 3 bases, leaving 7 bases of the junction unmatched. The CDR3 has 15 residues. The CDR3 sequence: CASSHPSGAEETQYF. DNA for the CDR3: TGCGCCAGCAGCCATCCTAGCGGAGCCGAAGAGACCCAGTACTTC.

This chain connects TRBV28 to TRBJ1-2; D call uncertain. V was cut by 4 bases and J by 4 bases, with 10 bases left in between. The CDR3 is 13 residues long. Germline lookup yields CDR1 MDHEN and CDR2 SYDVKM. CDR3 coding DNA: TGTGCCAGCAGTTCCCCCCTTAGCTATGGCTACACCTTC. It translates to CASSSPLSYGYTF.

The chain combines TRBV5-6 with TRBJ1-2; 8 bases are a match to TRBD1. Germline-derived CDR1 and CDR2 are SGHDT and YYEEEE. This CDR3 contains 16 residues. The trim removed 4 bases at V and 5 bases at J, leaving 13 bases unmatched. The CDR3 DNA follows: TGTGCCAGCAGCCTAGCGGCGCAGGGGGCGGAATATGGCTACACCTTC. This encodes CASSLAAQGAEYGYTF.

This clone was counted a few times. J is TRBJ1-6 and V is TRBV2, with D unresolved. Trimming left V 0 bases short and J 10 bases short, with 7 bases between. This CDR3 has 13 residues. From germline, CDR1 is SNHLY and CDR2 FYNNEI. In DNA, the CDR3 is TGTGCCAGCAGTGAAGCGTTGTCGTCACCCCTCCACTTT. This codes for CASSEALSSPLHF. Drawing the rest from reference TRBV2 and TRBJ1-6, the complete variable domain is EPEVTQTPSHQVTQMGQEVILRCVPISNHLYFYWYRQILGQKVEFLVSFYNNEISEKSEIFDDQFSVERPDGSNFTLKIRSTKLEDSAMYFCASSEALSSPLHFGNGTRLTVT.